The following is a TCR beta chain sequence with its context. A read error may account for a junction end that differs from germline. Described treatment: 15 to 20 received Ad26.COV2.S at low or high dose, single or two shots; about 5 received placebo; per-sample allocation not given. Vaccine and placebo recipients were sampled on day 63 after the first injection. The data stem from a study of Ad26.COV2.S vaccination and SARS-CoV-2 variants. The method was immunoSEQ multiplex PCR; TCRdb's version includes in-frame clones alone and lacks a portion of them. The sample holds around 450,000 clones, more than 75% seen once. This CDR3 has 13 amino acids.

The chain has TRBV12-3 or TRBV12-4 and TRBJ2-7, with 8 bases lining up with TRBD2. Sequencing was performed on peripheral blood, taken in a trial of Ad26.COV2.S vaccine versus placebo. The clonotype was recovered from a person between 18 and 60 years old who received the Ad26.COV2.S COVID-19 vaccine or a placebo. The CDR3 nucleotides are TGTGCCAGCAGATTAGCGGGATCCTACGAGCAGTACTTC. Translated: CASRLAGSYEQYF.